These 4 T cell receptor beta chains came from one sample sequenced in a study of spatial heterogeneity in lung cancer (dated by TCRdb to the late 2010s). The receptor library was made with 5' RACE. The reads were generated on a NextSeq 500. TCRdb applied fastp at Q25 and MiXCR to the public reads, then kept only in-frame beta chains. Under each unique CDR3 protein, matching rows form one entry showing the most common genes and DNA. This sample comprises some 110,000 distinct CDR3 sequences, 10% to 15% of them detected only once. The top ten clones comprise roughly 15% of the sample. The time point tag for this specimen amounts to: blood at routine non-recurrence follow-up after resection. TCR sequencing used whole RNA extracted from tumor and nontumor lung tissue, or from cryopreserved PBMC samples, without cell sorting. Specimen: PBMCs, collected at follow-up. Source of these receptors: a male donor with early-stage non-small cell lung cancer.

The chain couples TRBV3-1 to TRBJ1-3; D not certain. V was shortened by 2 bases and J by 0 bases, with 14 bases between the two germline ends. The CDR3 extends over 17 amino acids. CDR1 is LGHDT and CDR2 is YNNKEL in the germline V gene (reference sequence). The DNA of the CDR3 is TGTGCCAGCAGCCAATCGGCGGAAAGGGTCTCTGGAAACACCATATATTTT. As protein: CASSQSAERVSGNTIYF.

This clonotype was seen ten or more times. CDR3 loop: CASSFGITDNEQFF. In DNA, the CDR3 is TGTGCCAGCAGTTTTGGTATTACTGACAATGAGCAGTTCTTC. The V and J genes are TRBV27 and TRBJ2-1; D is uncertain. The CDR3 length is 14 residues. The V end lost 3 bases, the J end lost 5 bases, and 11 bases lay between the germline ends. The germline V gene encodes CDR1 MNHEY and CDR2 SMNVEV (reference sequence).

This clonotype was counted ten times or more. V usage is TRBV29-1 and J usage is TRBJ2-3; 8 positions match TRBD2. V lost 6 bases to trimming and J lost 0 bases; unmatched junction nucleotides: 5. This CDR3 region has 14 residues. The germline V gene has CDR1 SQVTM and CDR2 ANQGSEA. The CDR3 DNA reads TGCAGCGTGGTGAGCGGGAGAAGCACAGATACGCAGTATTTT. Translation: CSVVSGRSTDTQYF.

This clonotype has a handful of counts. The rearrangement uses TRBV7-9 and TRBJ2-7; no definite D call. Germline V gene lookup returns CDR1 SEHNR and CDR2 FQNEAQ (reference sequence). The CDR3 contains 12 residues. Trimming shortened V by 6 bases and J by 7 bases, and 13 bases separated the two germline ends. CDR3 sequence: CASSWNEGEQYF. The CDR3, as DNA: TGTGCCAGCAGTTGGAACGAAGGGGAGCAGTACTTC.